This T cell receptor (beta chain) was recorded in a study of post-analysis software for immune sequencing data. Note on this clonotype: Its specificity is not known.

Study-wide findings and caveats: Patients used a few TRBV segments, including TRBV5-6, TRBV5-1 and TRBV20-1, more often than controls.

Carried by the TCR beta cDNA libraries were unique molecular identifiers. T cells numbering roughly 0.85 to 11 million yielded a few hundred thousand cDNA molecules. TCRdb independently ran MiXCR on the PCR reads; one entry per CDR3 protein. The table includes around 180,000 distinct CDR3 sequences, about 29% detected once. This CDR3 spans 17 amino acids. Trimming shortened V by 3 bases and J by 0 bases, and 15 bases separated the two germline ends. Germline assignment: CDR1 SGHDN and CDR2 FVKESK. J is TRBJ2-1 and V is TRBV14; unclear D gene. This clonotype was obtained from a girl between 10 and 17 years old with multiple sclerosis. The sample consisted of blood. The CDR3 DNA reads as TGTGCCAGCAGCCATAAGTCCGCGCGCTACTCCTACAATGAGCAGTTCTTC. Translating it yields CASSHKSARYSYNEQFF.